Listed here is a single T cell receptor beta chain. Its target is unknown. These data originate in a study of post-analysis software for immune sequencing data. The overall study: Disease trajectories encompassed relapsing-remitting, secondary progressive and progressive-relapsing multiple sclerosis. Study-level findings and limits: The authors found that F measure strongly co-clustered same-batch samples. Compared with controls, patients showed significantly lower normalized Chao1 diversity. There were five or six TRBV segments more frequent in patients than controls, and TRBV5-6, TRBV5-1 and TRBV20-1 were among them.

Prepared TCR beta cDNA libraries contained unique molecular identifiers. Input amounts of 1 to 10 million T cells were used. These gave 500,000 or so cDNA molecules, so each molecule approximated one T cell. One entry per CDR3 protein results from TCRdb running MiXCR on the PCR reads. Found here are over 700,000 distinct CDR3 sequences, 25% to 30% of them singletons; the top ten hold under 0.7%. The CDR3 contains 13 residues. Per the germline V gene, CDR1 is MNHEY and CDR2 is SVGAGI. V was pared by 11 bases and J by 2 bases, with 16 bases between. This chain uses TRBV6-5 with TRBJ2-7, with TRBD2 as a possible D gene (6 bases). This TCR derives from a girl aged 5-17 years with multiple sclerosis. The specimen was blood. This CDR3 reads CAGGYGVTYEQYF. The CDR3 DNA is TGTGCCGGAGGGTACGGGGTAACCTACGAGCAGTACTTC.